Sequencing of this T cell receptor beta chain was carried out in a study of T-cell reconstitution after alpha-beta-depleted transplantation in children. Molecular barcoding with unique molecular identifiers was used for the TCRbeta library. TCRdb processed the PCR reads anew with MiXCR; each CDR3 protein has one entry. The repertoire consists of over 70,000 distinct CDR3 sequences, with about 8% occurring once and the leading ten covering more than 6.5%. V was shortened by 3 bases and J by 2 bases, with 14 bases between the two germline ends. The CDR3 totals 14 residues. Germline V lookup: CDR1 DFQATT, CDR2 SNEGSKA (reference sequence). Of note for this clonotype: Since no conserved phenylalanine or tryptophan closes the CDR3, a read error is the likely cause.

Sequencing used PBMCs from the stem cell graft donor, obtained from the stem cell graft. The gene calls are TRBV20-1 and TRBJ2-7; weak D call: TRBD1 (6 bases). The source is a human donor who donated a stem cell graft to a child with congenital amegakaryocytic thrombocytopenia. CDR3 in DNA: TGCAGTGCTAGCACCCGGACAGTCCCCTACGAGCAGTACTTG. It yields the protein CSASTRTVPYEQYL.